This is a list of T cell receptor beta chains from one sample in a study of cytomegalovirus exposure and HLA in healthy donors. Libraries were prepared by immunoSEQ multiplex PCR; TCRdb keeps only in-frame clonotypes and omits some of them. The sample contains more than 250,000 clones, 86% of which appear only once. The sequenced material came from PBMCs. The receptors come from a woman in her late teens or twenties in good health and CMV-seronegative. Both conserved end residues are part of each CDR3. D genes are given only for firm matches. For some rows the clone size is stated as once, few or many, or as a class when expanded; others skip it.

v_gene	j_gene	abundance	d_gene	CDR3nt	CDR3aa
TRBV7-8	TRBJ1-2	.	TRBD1	TGTGCCAGCTCCGGACAGGGTTTTGGCTACACCTTC	CASSGQGFGYTF
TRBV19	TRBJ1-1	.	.	TGTGCCAGTAACGAGGGGGGGCACACTGAAGCTTTCTTT	CASNEGGHTEAFF
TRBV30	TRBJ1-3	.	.	TGTGCCTGGAGCTCCCGGCGGCGTGGAAACACCATATATTTT	CAWSSRRRGNTIYF
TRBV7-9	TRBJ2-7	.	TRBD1	TGTGCCAGCAGCTTACCCAGGACAGGGCCCTCCTACGAGCAGTACTTC	CASSLPRTGPSYEQYF
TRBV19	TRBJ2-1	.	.	TGTGCCAGTAGTATTCACGGGAACAATGAGCAGTTCTTC	CASSIHGNNEQFF
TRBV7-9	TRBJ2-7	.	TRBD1	TGTGCCAGCAGCCGAGGGACAGGGGGCTACGAGCAGTACTTC	CASSRGTGGYEQYF
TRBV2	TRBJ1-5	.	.	TGTGCATCTGATACCGGGACACAATTTAGCAATCAGCCCCAGCATTTT	CASDTGTQFSNQPQHF
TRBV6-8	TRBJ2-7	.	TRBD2	TGTGCCAGCAGGAGCCCTAGCGGGAGCTCCTACGAGCAGTACTTC	CASRSPSGSSYEQYF
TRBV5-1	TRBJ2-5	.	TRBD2	TGCGCCAGCAGCTTGTTAGCGGGAGTTGAGACCCAGTACTTC	CASSLLAGVETQYF
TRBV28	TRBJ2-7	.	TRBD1	TGTGCCAGCAGTGAGATGGGACAGGGTCGCCCTTACGAGCAGTACTTC	CASSEMGQGRPYEQYF
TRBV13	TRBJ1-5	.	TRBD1	TGTGCCAGCAGCTTAGGGGACAGGGGGCGAGGTCAGCCCCAGCATTTT	CASSLGDRGRGQPQHF
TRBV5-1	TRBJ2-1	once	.	TGCGCCAGCAGCTTGAACGGTTACGGCAATGAGCAGTTCTTC	CASSLNGYGNEQFF
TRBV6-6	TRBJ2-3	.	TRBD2	TGTGCCAGCAGCCGCGGCCTAGCGGGAGTTCTAGATACGCAGTATTTT	CASSRGLAGVLDTQYF
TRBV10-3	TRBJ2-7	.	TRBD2	TGTGCCATCCGGGGGGGCCACGAGCAGTACTTC	CAIRGGHEQYF
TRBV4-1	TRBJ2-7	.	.	TGCGCCAGCACCGATGGGTCAGGCAGTACCTACGAGCAGTACTTC	CASTDGSGSTYEQYF
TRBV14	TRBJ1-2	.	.	TGTGCCAGCAGCCGGACGTTCGGCGGGTATGGCTACACCTTC	CASSRTFGGYGYTF
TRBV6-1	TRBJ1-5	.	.	TGTGCCAGCGTAAAGACAGTCAATCAGCCCCAGCATTTT	CASVKTVNQPQHF
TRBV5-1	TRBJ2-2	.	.	TGCGCCAGCAGCTTGGTGGCAGGCTCTCGTGGGGAGCTGTTTTTT	CASSLVAGSRGELFF
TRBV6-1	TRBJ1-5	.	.	TGTGCCAGCAGTGGGGCAGGGCATCAGCCCCAGCATTTT	CASSGAGHQPQHF
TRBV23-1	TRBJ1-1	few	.	TGCGCCAGCCTTGGCCGGACAGCTTTGAACACTGAAGCTTTCTTT	CASLGRTALNTEAFF
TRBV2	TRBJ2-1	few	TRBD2	TGTGCCAGCAGCGGGGGGACTTACAATGAGCAGTTCTTC	CASSGGTYNEQFF
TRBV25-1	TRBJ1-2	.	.	TGTGCCGCGGCGGGGGACTATGGCTACACCTTC	CAAAGDYGYTF
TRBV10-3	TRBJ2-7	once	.	TGTGCCATCAGTAGAGGGGACAACTCCTACGAGCAGTACTTC	CAISRGDNSYEQYF